Below are 25 T cell receptor beta chains sequenced from a single sample in a study of CD8+CD57+ T cells in acquired aplastic anemia. Profiling of TCR beta VDJ combinations and CDR3 sequences used genomic DNA as template. TCRdb passed the reads through MiXCR, listing each CDR3 protein once. This table has hundreds of thousands of distinct CDR3 sequences, roughly 50% appearing once. The specimen sequenced was sorted CD4+, CD8+, or CD8+CD57+ T cells (not recorded which) from PBMCs. All receptors derive from a human donor with severe aplastic anemia or a healthy control (not recorded which).

V gene TRBV20-1 combines with J gene TRBJ2-7; D possibly uses TRBD1 or TRBD2 (5 bases each). Germline V gives CDR1 DFQATT, CDR2 SNEGSKA (reference sequence). The length of the CDR3 is 14 residues. V was pared by 4 bases and J by 3 bases, with 16 bases between. The CDR3 DNA is TGCAGTGCTAAAGGCCGGGACCGCCACTACGAGCAGTACTTC. This sequence encodes CSAKGRDRHYEQYF.

This clonotype has a count of ten or more. The chain carries TRBV30 and TRBJ1-3, with D perhaps TRBD1 (5 bases). The CDR3 loop spans 14 amino acids. Germline V gene sequence: CDR1 GTSNPN, CDR2 SVGIG (reference sequence). The V gene lost 2 bases and the J gene lost 0 bases, with 8 bases spanning the gap. The CDR3 DNA follows: TGTGCCTGGAGTCAGGGAGGCTCTGGAAACACCATATATTTT. Its protein is CAWSQGGSGNTIYF.

The rearrangement links TRBV19 to TRBJ2-1; 9 nucleotides line up with TRBD1. Germline V gives CDR1 LNHDA, CDR2 SQIVND (reference sequence). Unmatched junction bases numbered 3, after V lost 5 bases and J lost 4 bases. The CDR3 covers 14 residues. The CDR3: CASSQDRGYNEQFF. Here the CDR3 DNA reads TGTGCCAGTAGTCAGGACAGGGGTTACAATGAGCAGTTCTTC.

V usage is TRBV15 and J usage is TRBJ2-3; perhaps TRBD1 as D (5 bases). CDR1 LNHNV and CDR2 YYDKDF come from the germline V gene (reference sequence). V lost 4 bases and J lost 4, with 12 bases in between. The length of the CDR3 is 14 residues. The CDR3, as DNA: TGTGCCACCAGCACGCCCCAGGGATCAGATACGCAGTATTTT. This encodes CATSTPQGSDTQYF.

The V call is TRBV15, the J call TRBJ2-6; D uncertain. V was shortened by 5 bases and J by 0 bases, with 11 bases between the two germline ends. Germline V lookup: CDR1 LNHNV, CDR2 YYDKDF (reference sequence). The CDR3 covers 16 residues. CDR3 sequence reads: CATSPRTGSGANVLTF. In DNA, the CDR3 is TGTGCCACCAGCCCCCGGACCGGCTCTGGGGCCAACGTCCTGACTTTC.

This clonotype has ten or more counts. The chain joins TRBV7-2 to TRBJ2-5, with 14 bases identical to TRBD2. The CDR3 is made up of 19 amino acids. Germline V gene sequence: CDR1 SGHTA, CDR2 FQGNSA. V dropped 1 base and J dropped 4; count of bases not matched to a gene: 11. The CDR3 region has the DNA TGTGCCAGCAGCTTAGGTCGTCGACTAGCGGGGGGGCCAGGAGAGACCCAGTACTTC. Translated, it gives CASSLGRRLAGGPGETQYF.

As concerns this clonotype: The junction and the germline gene differ at one end; a read error may be behind it. The chain uses TRBV10-3 and TRBJ1-1; a possible D gene is TRBD1 (6 bases). CDR3 length: 15 amino acids. From germline, CDR1 is ENHRY and CDR2 SYGVKD. In DNA form, the CDR3 reads TGTGCCAGCAGTGAGGTTGCGGCAGGGGCCGGTGAAGCTTTCTTT. This sequence encodes CASSEVAAGAGEAFF.

This clonotype was counted many times. One end of the junction varies from germline; a read error may be responsible. The gene calls are TRBV7-7 and TRBJ1-1, with D perhaps matching TRBD1 (6 bases). CDR3 length equals 13 residues. Germline V gene data show CDR1 as SSHAT and CDR2 as FNYEAQ (reference sequence). The CDR3 region has the DNA TGTGCTAGCAGCTCCCGACAGGACACTGAAGCTTTCTTT. It yields the protein CASSSRQDTEAFF. Using reference TRBV7-7 and TRBJ1-1 for the parts outside the CDR3, the full variable domain is GAGVSQSPRYKVTKRGQDVTLRCDPISSHATLYWYQQALGQGPEFLTYFNYEAQPDKSGLPSDRFSAERPEGSISTLTIQRTEQRDSAMYRCASSSRQDTEAFFGQGTRLTVV.

This clonotype was picked up one time. This may be a read error, as it is one base from a much larger clone. The rearrangement links TRBV4-2 to TRBJ2-7; tentative D call: TRBD1 (8 bases). Trimming shortened V by 5 bases and J by 6 bases, and 20 bases separated the two germline ends. There are 15 residues in the CDR3. The germline CDR1 and CDR2 sequences are LGHNA and YNFKEQ. The DNA for the CDR3 is TGTGCCAGCAGCTTACAGGGGGGGGGCCCCTGCGAGCAGTACTTC. Translation: CASSLQGGGPCEQYF.

This clonotype was detected ten times or more. The chain links TRBV2 to TRBJ1-4; the match to TRBD1 covers 7 bases. The CDR3 runs 16 residues. The ends lost 6 bases at V and 4 bases at J; junction bases unmatched: 11. CDR1 and CDR2 from the germline V gene are SNHLY and FYNNEI. The CDR3 DNA reads as TGTGCCAGCAGCGACTCCGGGACAGACCTTAATGAAAAACTGTTTTTT. This translates into CASSDSGTDLNEKLFF. Full variable domain (rest looked up from reference TRBV2 and TRBJ1-4): EPEVTQTPSHQVTQMGQEVILRCVPISNHLYFYWYRQILGQKVEFLVSFYNNEISEKSEIFDDQFSVERPDGSNFTLKIRSTKLEDSAMYFCASSDSGTDLNEKLFFGSGTQLSVL.

The CDR3 loop is CAVGDSGRGETQYF. As DNA, the CDR3 is TGTGCCGTCGGGGACAGTGGACGGGGGGAGACCCAGTACTTC. The J gene is TRBJ2-5, the V gene TRBV10-3; the D gene is possibly TRBD1 (7 bases). V was pared by 11 bases and J by 5 bases, with 21 bases between. The CDR3 consists of 14 residues. Per the germline V gene, CDR1 is ENHRY and CDR2 is SYGVKD.

This clonotype was seen ten or more times. This chain joins TRBV6-2 or TRBV6-3 and TRBJ2-3; D is perhaps TRBD2 (5 bases). The CDR3 extends over 12 amino acids. Trimming shortened V by 8 bases and J by 0 bases, and 6 bases separated the two germline ends. Per the germline V gene, CDR1 is MNHEY and CDR2 is SVGEGT. CDR3: CASRGSTDTQYF. CDR3 sequence (DNA): TGTGCCAGCCGGGGAAGCACAGATACGCAGTATTTT.

This rearrangement joins TRBV7-2 to TRBJ1-1, with 7 bases aligning to TRBD1. CDR3 length equals 18 residues. The germline V gene encodes CDR1 SGHTA and CDR2 FQGNSA. The ends lost 1 base at V and 1 base at J; junction bases unmatched: 12. The CDR3 nucleotides are TGTGCCAGCAGCTTAGGACGTGTAGGGGGCCCGAGGAACACTGAAGCTTTCTTT. This gives the protein CASSLGRVGGPRNTEAFF.

The rearrangement links TRBV29-1 to TRBJ2-6; 7 bases fit TRBD2. Germline V CDR1 and CDR2: SQVTM, ANQGSEA. The J segment lost 0 bases and the V segment lost 1 base, leaving 12 bases of the junction unmatched. The CDR3 consists of 19 residues. The CDR3 is CSVEAEVAGVLSGANVLTF. CDR3 bases: TGCAGCGTTGAAGCGGAAGTGGCGGGGGTTCTCTCTGGGGCCAACGTCCTGACTTTC.

This clonotype has a count of ten or more. The rearrangement links TRBV19 to TRBJ2-6, with no clear D. Trimming removed 1 base from V and 13 bases from J, with 11 bases in between. This CDR3 has 13 amino acids. CDR1 and CDR2 (germline): LNHDA, SQIVND (reference sequence). DNA of the CDR3: TGTGCCAGTAGTATAGCTGCTCAAAGGGTCCTGACTTTC. It specifies CASSIAAQRVLTF.

The V call is TRBV6-4, the J call TRBJ2-2; D might be TRBD2 (5 bases). V dropped 2 bases and J dropped 4 bases, with 5 bases sitting between them. CDR1 and CDR2 from the germline V gene are MRHNA and SNTAGT. The CDR3 contains 13 residues. The CDR3 protein is CASSDGSTGELFF. The CDR3 DNA reads TGTGCCAGCAGTGACGGGAGCACCGGGGAGCTGTTTTTT.

This clonotype was counted only a few times. The V and J genes are TRBV7-8 and TRBJ1-4; D not certain. V lost 5 bases and J 2 bases, leaving 12 bases between the germline ends. The CDR3 consists of 15 residues. In germline, CDR1 is SGHVS, CDR2 FQNEAQ. The CDR3 spells CASSPRLATNEKLFF. The CDR3 coding sequence is TGTGCCAGCAGCCCTAGACTCGCGACTAATGAAAAACTGTTTTTT.

The CDR3 nucleotides are TGTGCCAGCAGCGACTTGCGCATCGGGAGGACCTCCTACGAGCAGTACTTC. Its translation is CASSDLRIGRTSYEQYF. This rearrangement joins TRBV11-3 to TRBJ2-7; the match to TRBD2 covers 7 bases. Germline-derived CDR1 and CDR2 are SGHNT and YENEEA. The CDR3 sequence is 17 residues long. V was pared by 5 bases and J by 0 bases, with 13 bases of the junction left unmatched.

The rearrangement uses TRBV24-1 and TRBJ2-1, with 9 bases identical to TRBD1. V lost 4 bases, J lost 8 bases, and 8 bases stayed unmatched. CDR1 and CDR2 from the germline V gene are KGHDR and SFDVKD. The CDR3 is 15 amino acids. The CDR3 is CATSEGTGWGDEQFF. The CDR3 coding sequence is TGTGCCACCAGTGAGGGGACAGGGTGGGGCGATGAGCAGTTCTTC.

This chain uses TRBV4-3 with TRBJ1-1; 7 positions match TRBD1. There are 13 residues in the CDR3. The germline V gene has CDR1 LGHNA and CDR2 YSLEER. Trimming at V came to 4 bases and at J to 8 bases, leaving 7 bases not matched to a gene. Written as DNA, the CDR3 is TGCGCCAGCAGCCTACGGACAGGCCGGGAAGCTTTCTTT. The encoded protein is CASSLRTGREAFF.

There are a few counts of this clonotype. This sequence joins TRBV3-1 and TRBJ1-5; D might be TRBD1 (5 bases). Trimming removed 1 base from V and 3 bases from J, with 13 bases in between. The CDR3 runs 16 residues. Germline V CDR1 and CDR2: LGHDT, YNNKEL (reference sequence). CDR3 DNA sequence: TGTGCCAGCAGCCAAGCCGGACACCGCCCCAATCAGCCCCAGCATTTT. This encodes CASSQAGHRPNQPQHF.

This chain connects TRBV6-1 to TRBJ2-1; D not certain. V was cut by 6 bases and J by 4 bases, with 7 bases left in between. This CDR3 contains 12 residues. Germline assignment: CDR1 MNHNS and CDR2 SASEGT. The CDR3 loop is CASRAYYNEQFF. As DNA, the CDR3 is TGTGCCAGCAGGGCGTATTACAATGAGCAGTTCTTC.

The CDR3 here is CSANPLARETQYF. The CDR3 DNA reads TGCAGTGCTAACCCACTAGCTAGGGAGACCCAGTACTTC. The rearrangement uses TRBV20-1 and TRBJ2-5; D perhaps matches TRBD2 (6 bases). This CDR3 is 13 amino acids long. V was shortened by 4 bases and J by 5 bases, with 14 bases between the two germline ends. Looked up from germline, CDR1 is DFQATT and CDR2 is SNEGSKA (reference sequence).

The chain uses TRBV9 and TRBJ1-1; 7 nucleotides align to TRBD1. This CDR3 comprises 15 residues. With V trimmed by 0 bases and J by 4 bases, 6 bases remained unmatched. In germline, CDR1 is SGDLS, CDR2 YYNGEE. The CDR3 loop is CASSVDRQGPTEAFF. CDR3 in DNA: TGTGCCAGCAGCGTAGATCGACAGGGCCCCACTGAAGCTTTCTTT.

A single count supports this clonotype. The chain carries TRBV5-1 and TRBJ2-5; D remains ambiguous. Germline V gene lookup returns CDR1 SGHRS and CDR2 YFSETQ. The CDR3 runs 12 residues. V was trimmed by 0 bases and J by 7 bases, leaving 7 bases between them. The CDR3 nucleotides are TGCGCCAGCAGCTTGGGTTCGGGGACCCAGTACTTC. The encoded protein is CASSLGSGTQYF. The whole variable domain, remainder taken from reference TRBV5-1 and TRBJ2-5, is KAGVTQTPRYLIKTRGQQVTLSCSPISGHRSVSWYQQTPGQGLQFLFEYFSETQRNKGNFPGRFSGRQFSNSRSEMNVSTLELGDSALYLCASSLGSGTQYFGPGTRLLVL.